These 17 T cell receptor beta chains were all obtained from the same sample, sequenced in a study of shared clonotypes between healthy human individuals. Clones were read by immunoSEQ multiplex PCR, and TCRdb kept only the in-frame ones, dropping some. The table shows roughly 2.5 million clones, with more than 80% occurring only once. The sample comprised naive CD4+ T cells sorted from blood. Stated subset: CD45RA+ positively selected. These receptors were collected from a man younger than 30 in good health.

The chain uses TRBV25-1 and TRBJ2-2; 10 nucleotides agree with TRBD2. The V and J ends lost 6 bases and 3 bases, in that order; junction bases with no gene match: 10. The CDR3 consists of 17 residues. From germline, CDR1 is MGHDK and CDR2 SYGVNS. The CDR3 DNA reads TGTGCCAGCAGCGGCCCAGCGGGAGGGCCCTACACCGGGGAGCTGTTTTTT. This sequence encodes CASSGPAGGPYTGELFF.

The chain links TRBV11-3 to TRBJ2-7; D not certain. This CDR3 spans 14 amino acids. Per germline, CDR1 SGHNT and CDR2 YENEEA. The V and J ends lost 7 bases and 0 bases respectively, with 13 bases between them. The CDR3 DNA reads TGTGCCAGCATCGAGCCCTCCTACTCCTACGAGCAGTACTTC. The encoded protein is CASIEPSYSYEQYF.

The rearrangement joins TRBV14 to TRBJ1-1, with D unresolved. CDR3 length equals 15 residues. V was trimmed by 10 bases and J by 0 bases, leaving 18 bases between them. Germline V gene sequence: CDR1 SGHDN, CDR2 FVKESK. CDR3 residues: CATSVRQDMNTEAFF. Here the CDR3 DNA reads TGTGCCACCTCGGTGAGACAAGACATGAACACTGAAGCTTTCTTT. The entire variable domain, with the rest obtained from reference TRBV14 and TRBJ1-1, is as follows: EAGVTQFPSHSVIEKGQTVTLRCDPISGHDNLYWYRRVMGKEIKFLLHFVKESKQDESGMPNNRFLAERTGGTYSTLKVQPAELEDSGVYFCATSVRQDMNTEAFFGQGTRLTVV.

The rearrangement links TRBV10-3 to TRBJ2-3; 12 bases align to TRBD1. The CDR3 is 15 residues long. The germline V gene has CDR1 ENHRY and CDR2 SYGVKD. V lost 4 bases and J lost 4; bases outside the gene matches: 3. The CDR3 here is CAISVGTGGPDTQYF. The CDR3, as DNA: TGTGCCATCAGTGTCGGGACAGGGGGCCCAGATACGCAGTATTTT.

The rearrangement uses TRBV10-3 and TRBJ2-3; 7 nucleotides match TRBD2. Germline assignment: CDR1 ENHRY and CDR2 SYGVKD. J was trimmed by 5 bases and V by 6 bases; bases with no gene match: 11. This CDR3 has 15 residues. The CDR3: CAIRMGEGPVDTQYF. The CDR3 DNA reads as TGTGCCATCAGGATGGGGGAGGGCCCAGTAGATACGCAGTATTTT.

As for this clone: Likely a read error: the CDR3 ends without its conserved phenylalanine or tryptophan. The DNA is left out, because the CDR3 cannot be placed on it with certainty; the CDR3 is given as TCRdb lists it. The CDR3 reads CASSFPREL. The chain joins TRBV7-6 to TRBJ2-7; the table names TRBD2, a call not compared with the DNA. The CDR3 adds up to 9 amino acids, both ends counted. Per germline, CDR1 SGHVS and CDR2 FNYEAQ.

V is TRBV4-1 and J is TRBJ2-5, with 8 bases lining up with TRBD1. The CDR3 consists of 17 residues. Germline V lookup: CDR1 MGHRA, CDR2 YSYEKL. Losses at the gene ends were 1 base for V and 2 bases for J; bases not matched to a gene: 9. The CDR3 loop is CASSQGLQGAMQETQYF. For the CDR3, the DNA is TGCGCCAGCAGCCAAGGACTGCAGGGGGCCATGCAAGAGACCCAGTACTTC.

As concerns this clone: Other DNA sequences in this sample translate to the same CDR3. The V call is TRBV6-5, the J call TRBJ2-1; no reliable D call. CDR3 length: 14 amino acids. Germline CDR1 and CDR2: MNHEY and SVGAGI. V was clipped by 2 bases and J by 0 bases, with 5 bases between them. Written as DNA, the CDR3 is TGTGCCAGCAGTTACCGGAGCTCCTACAATGAGCAGTTCTTC. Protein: CASSYRSSYNEQFF.

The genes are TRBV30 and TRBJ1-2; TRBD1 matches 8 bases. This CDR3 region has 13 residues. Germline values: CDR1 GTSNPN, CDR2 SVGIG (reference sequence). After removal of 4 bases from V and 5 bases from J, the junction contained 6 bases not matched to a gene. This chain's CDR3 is CAWTGQGLYGYTF. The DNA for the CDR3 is TGTGCCTGGACCGGACAGGGACTATATGGCTACACCTTC.

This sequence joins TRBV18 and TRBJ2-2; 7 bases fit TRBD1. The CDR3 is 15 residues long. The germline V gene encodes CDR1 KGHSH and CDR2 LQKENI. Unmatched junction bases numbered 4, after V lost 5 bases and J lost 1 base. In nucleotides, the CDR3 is TGTGCCAGCTCAGCCGACAGGGAGAACACCGGGGAGCTGTTTTTT. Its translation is CASSADRENTGELFF.

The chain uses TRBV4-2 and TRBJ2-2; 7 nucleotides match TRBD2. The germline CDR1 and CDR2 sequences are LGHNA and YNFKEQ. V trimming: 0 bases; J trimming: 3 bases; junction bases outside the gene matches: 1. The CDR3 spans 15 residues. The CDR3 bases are TGTGCCAGCAGCCAAGAGACTAGCTACACCGGGGAGCTGTTTTTT. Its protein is CASSQETSYTGELFF.

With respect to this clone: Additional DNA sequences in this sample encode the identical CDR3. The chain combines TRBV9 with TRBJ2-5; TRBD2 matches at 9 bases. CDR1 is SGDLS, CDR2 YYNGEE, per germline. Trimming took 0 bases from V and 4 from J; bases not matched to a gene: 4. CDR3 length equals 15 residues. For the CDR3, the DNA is TGTGCCAGCAGCGTAGGCGGGGGGGCCAGAGAGACCCAGTACTTC. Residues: CASSVGGGARETQYF.

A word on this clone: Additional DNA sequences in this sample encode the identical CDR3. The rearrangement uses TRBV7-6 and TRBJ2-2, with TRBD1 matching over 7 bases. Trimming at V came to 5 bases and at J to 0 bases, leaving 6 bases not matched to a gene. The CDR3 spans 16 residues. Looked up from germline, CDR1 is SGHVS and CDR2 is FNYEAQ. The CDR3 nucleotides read TGTGCCAGCAGCCCCAGACAGGGAGCGAACACCGGGGAGCTGTTTTTT. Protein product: CASSPRQGANTGELFF.

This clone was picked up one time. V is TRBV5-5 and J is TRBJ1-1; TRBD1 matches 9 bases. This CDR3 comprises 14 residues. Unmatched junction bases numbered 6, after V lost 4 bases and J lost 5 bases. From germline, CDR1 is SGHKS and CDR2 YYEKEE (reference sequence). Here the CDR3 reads CASSRTGGRTEAFF. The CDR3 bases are TGTGCCAGCAGCCGTACAGGGGGCCGGACTGAAGCTTTCTTT.

The CDR3 coding sequence is TGCGCCAGCAGCCAAGTTCCCGGAAGTACCGGGGAGCTGTTTTTT. Amino acids: CASSQVPGSTGELFF. The rearrangement links TRBV4-1 to TRBJ2-2, with no clear D. The V gene's germline CDR1 is MGHRA and CDR2 YSYEKL. V lost 1 base and J 5 bases, leaving 11 bases between the germline ends. The CDR3 runs to 15 residues.

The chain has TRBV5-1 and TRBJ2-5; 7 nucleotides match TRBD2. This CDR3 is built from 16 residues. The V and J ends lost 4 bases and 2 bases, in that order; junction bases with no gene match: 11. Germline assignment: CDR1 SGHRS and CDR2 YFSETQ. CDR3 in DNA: TGCGCCAGCAGCCTGAAGTCTAGCGGACCTCAAGAGACCCAGTACTTC. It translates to CASSLKSSGPQETQYF.

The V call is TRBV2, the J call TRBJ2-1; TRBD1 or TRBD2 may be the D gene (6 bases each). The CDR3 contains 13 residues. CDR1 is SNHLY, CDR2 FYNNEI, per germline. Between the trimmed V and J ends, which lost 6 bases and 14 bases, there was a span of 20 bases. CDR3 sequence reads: CASSIGGRPTEFF. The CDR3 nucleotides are TGTGCCAGCAGCATAGGGGGGCGCCCGACGGAGTTCTTC.